These 30 T cell receptor beta chains were all obtained from the same sample, sequenced in a study of PD-1 blockade in classical Hodgkin lymphoma. The time point is: cycle 4 day 1 (C4D1), after 6 weeks of nivolumab. All trial patients relapsed after autologous stem cell transplantation. Magnetic negative selection of thawed PBMCs was the method by which CD4+ T cells were purified. Profiled with immunoSEQ multiplex PCR; TCRdb holds only in-frame clones, not every one. Of approximately 20,000 clones in the sample, roughly 85% were seen once. The specimen was CD4+ T cells from blood, collected before the fourth cycle of nivolumab. The receptors shown here come from a human donor with classical Hodgkin lymphoma.

V usage is TRBV27 and J usage is TRBJ1-1; possibly TRBD1 for D (5 bases). The CDR3 extends over 15 amino acids. Germline lookup yields CDR1 MNHEY and CDR2 SMNVEV (reference sequence). V was pared by 2 bases and J by 5 bases, with 15 bases between. CDR3 sequence reads: CASSLKDIRATEAFF. CDR3 in DNA: TGTGCCAGCAGTTTAAAGGACATACGGGCAACTGAAGCTTTCTTT.

This clone was seen once. The rearrangement links TRBV23-1 to TRBJ2-7, with D uncertain. TRBV23-1 is flagged as an ORF with uncertain function. V shed 4 bases and J shed 0 bases, with 16 bases lying between them. The CDR3 contains 16 residues. The DNA of the CDR3 is TGCGCCAGCAGTCCCCCCCTGGGGATGGCCTCCTACGAGCAGTACTTC. It specifies CASSPPLGMASYEQYF.

This sequence joins TRBV13 and TRBJ2-3; the D is unclear. Germline V lookup: CDR1 PRHDT, CDR2 FYEKMQ (reference sequence). This CDR3 has 13 residues. Trimming shortened V by 11 bases and J by 1 base, and 13 bases separated the two germline ends. The CDR3 DNA reads TGTGCCGGTGCCAAGGCAGGCACAGATACGCAGTATTTT. Protein: CAGAKAGTDTQYF.

This clone was seen a few times. The rearrangement links TRBV28 to TRBJ1-2; 8 bases line up with TRBD1. V lost 4 bases, J lost 1 base, and 8 bases stayed unmatched. This CDR3 is 16 amino acids long. The germline V gene has CDR1 MDHEN and CDR2 SYDVKM. The CDR3 nucleotides are TGTGCCAGCAGTTCCCCCGGAGGACAGGGTAACTATGGCTACACCTTC. Translating it yields CASSSPGGQGNYGYTF.

This chain links TRBV7-6 with TRBJ2-2, with 7 bases aligning to TRBD1. The CDR3 runs to 14 residues. Germline CDR1 is SGHVS and CDR2 is FNYEAQ. Unmatched junction bases numbered 1, after V lost 6 bases and J lost 0 bases. The CDR3 bases are TGTGCCAGCAGTCAGGGGGCGAACACCGGGGAGCTGTTTTTT. Its translation: CASSQGANTGELFF. The variable domain in full, with the rest retrieved from reference TRBV7-6 and TRBJ2-2, is GAGVSQSPRYKVTKRGQDVALRCDPISGHVSLYWYRQALGQGPEFLTYFNYEAQQDKSGLPNDRFSAERPEGSISTLTIQRTEQRDSAMYRCASSQGANTGELFFGEGSRLTVL.

The chain combines TRBV18 with TRBJ2-1, with TRBD2 as a possible D gene (5 bases). V was trimmed by 3 bases and J by 8 bases, leaving 17 bases between them. CDR1 KGHSH and CDR2 LQKENI come from the germline V gene. CDR3 size: 15 residues. CDR3 residues: CASSPLEGRSHEQFF. The CDR3 nucleotides are TGTGCCAGCTCACCTCTAGAGGGTCGGAGTCATGAGCAGTTCTTC.

The gene calls are TRBV6-6 and TRBJ1-2; the D is unclear. Germline V gene data show CDR1 as MNHNY and CDR2 as SVGAGI (reference sequence). The length of the CDR3 is 14 residues. Trimming shortened V by 3 bases and J by 7 bases, and 15 bases separated the two germline ends. CDR3 in DNA: TGTGCCAGCAGTTATCTGGGTTTGGTGGGTGGCTACACCTTC. It encodes CASSYLGLVGGYTF.

A few counts support this clone. CDR3 sequence reads: CASSRGTYQPQHF. In DNA, the CDR3 is TGTGCCAGCAGTAGGGGCACCTATCAGCCCCAGCATTTT. The chain employs TRBV2 and TRBJ1-5; weak D call: TRBD1 (5 bases). Germline CDR1 is SNHLY and CDR2 is FYNNEI. The V end lost 5 bases, the J end lost 5 bases, and 10 bases lay between the germline ends. The CDR3 covers 13 residues.

The gene calls are TRBV9 and TRBJ2-3; possibly TRBD2 for D (6 bases). Deletions cut 0 bases from V and 4 bases from J, with 12 bases between. Germline V gene sequence: CDR1 SGDLS, CDR2 YYNGEE. This CDR3 has 15 residues. CDR3 in amino acids: CASSVGLARADTQYF. The DNA for the CDR3 is TGTGCCAGCAGCGTAGGGCTAGCGAGGGCAGATACGCAGTATTTT.

The chain employs TRBV18 and TRBJ1-3, with a possible D match to TRBD1 (5 bases). The CDR3 extends over 14 amino acids. Germline CDR1 and CDR2: KGHSH and LQKENI. Trimming cost V 5 bases and J 4 bases, with 12 bases left between them. CDR3 nucleotides: TGTGCCAGCTCATCAGACAGAACGGGAAACACCATATATTTT. Its protein is CASSSDRTGNTIYF.

V usage is TRBV14 and J usage is TRBJ2-5, with 7 bases lining up with TRBD2. This CDR3 is 15 amino acids long. J lost 5 bases, V lost 1 base, and 7 bases had no gene match. Germline V gene sequence: CDR1 SGHDN, CDR2 FVKESK. This CDR3 reads CASSQVYGAGETQYF. CDR3 DNA sequence: TGTGCCAGCAGCCAAGTTTACGGAGCGGGGGAGACCCAGTACTTC.

V and J are TRBV10-3 and TRBJ2-6; possible D gene TRBD2, 6 bases. This CDR3 is 18 amino acids long. The ends were cut back, 0 bases at V and 2 bases at J, with 14 bases in the middle. Per germline, CDR1 ENHRY and CDR2 SYGVKD. The CDR3 region has the DNA TGTGCCATCAGTGAGTCCGGAGGGTATGGCACTGGGGCCAACGTCCTGACTTTC. Translated: CAISESGGYGTGANVLTF.

This clone was counted a single time. This chain joins TRBV10-3 and TRBJ1-3; D unclear. V was trimmed by 4 bases and J by 0 bases, leaving 10 bases between them. CDR1 and CDR2 (germline): ENHRY, SYGVKD. The CDR3 runs to 15 residues. CDR3 sequence: CAISVGRSSGNTIYF. CDR3 bases: TGTGCCATCAGTGTGGGCAGAAGCTCTGGAAACACCATATATTTT.

V is TRBV28 and J is TRBJ2-7; TRBD1 aligns across 8 bases. CDR1 MDHEN and CDR2 SYDVKM come from the germline V gene. CDR3 length: 14 residues. The V gene end was trimmed by 6 bases and the J gene end by 1 base; junction bases not matched to a gene: 5. The CDR3 coding sequence is TGTGCCAGCAGCGTCCGGACAGGGTCCTACGAGCAGTACTTC. Encoded protein: CASSVRTGSYEQYF.

This clone turned up a few times. The genes are TRBV18 and TRBJ2-1; 8 bases agree with TRBD1. This CDR3 has 18 residues. V was clipped by 3 bases and J by 7 bases; unmatched bases: 17. Per the germline V gene, CDR1 is KGHSH and CDR2 is LQKENI. The CDR3 loop is CASSPRHRGTGFGNEQFF. The CDR3 DNA is TGTGCCAGCTCACCGAGGCACAGGGGGACGGGATTCGGAAATGAGCAGTTCTTC.

J is TRBJ2-2 and V is TRBV18; D gene unclear. Trimming pared 2 bases from V and 4 bases from J, leaving 5 bases between. The CDR3 extends over 13 amino acids. CDR1 KGHSH and CDR2 LQKENI come from the germline V gene. CDR3 residues: CASSPGRTGELFF. The CDR3, as DNA: TGTGCCAGCTCACCAGGACGCACCGGGGAGCTGTTTTTT. Supplemented by reference TRBV18 and TRBJ2-2, the full variable domain reads NAGVMQNPRHLVRRRGQEARLRCSPMKGHSHVYWYRQLPEEGLKFMVYLQKENIIDESGMPKERFSAEFPKEGPSILRIQQVVRGDSAAYFCASSPGRTGELFFGEGSRLTVL.

The V gene is TRBV27, the J gene TRBJ1-1, with unresolved D. V gave up 5 bases and J gave up 2 bases, with 9 bases separating them. The CDR3 spans 13 residues. CDR1 and CDR2 from the germline V gene are MNHEY and SMNVEV (reference sequence). DNA of the CDR3: TGTGCCAGCAGTAAACGGACCAACACTGAAGCTTTCTTT. Protein product: CASSKRTNTEAFF.

The V call is TRBV6-1, the J call TRBJ1-5, with D uncertain. CDR1 and CDR2 (germline): MNHNS, SASEGT. Trimming pared 4 bases from V and 0 bases from J, leaving 13 bases between. CDR3 length: 16 amino acids. The CDR3 spells CASSAARTASNQPQHF. In DNA, the CDR3 is TGTGCCAGCAGTGCTGCTCGGACGGCTAGCAATCAGCCCCAGCATTTT.

The chain employs TRBV6-1 and TRBJ2-7; D possibly corresponds to TRBD1 (5 bases). Per the germline V gene, CDR1 is MNHNS and CDR2 is SASEGT. The CDR3 totals 14 residues. Trimming stripped 1 base from V and 0 bases from J, with 7 bases between. The CDR3 DNA sequence: TGTGCCAGCAGTGAAGTTGACAGCTCCTACGAGCAGTACTTC. Residues: CASSEVDSSYEQYF.

The rearrangement links TRBV25-1 to TRBJ2-3; TRBD1 matches 9 bases. The trim removed 3 bases at V and 6 bases at J, leaving 4 bases unmatched. The CDR3 has 14 amino acids. Germline V gene lookup returns CDR1 MGHDK and CDR2 SYGVNS. The CDR3 is CASSDGTGLDTQYF. For the CDR3, the DNA is TGTGCCAGCAGTGATGGGACAGGGTTGGATACGCAGTATTTT.

The chain combines TRBV19 with TRBJ2-7; D not certain. V was pared by 1 base and J by 2 bases, with 6 bases between. The CDR3 extends over 13 amino acids. In germline, CDR1 is LNHDA, CDR2 SQIVND (reference sequence). In DNA form, the CDR3 reads TGTGCCAGTAGTATAGCTTATACCTACGAGCAGTACTTC. This gives the protein CASSIAYTYEQYF.

The CDR3 nucleotides are TGTGCCACCAGCAGAGATTTCGGTGAGCAGTTCTTC. Translated, it gives CATSRDFGEQFF. The genes are TRBV15 and TRBJ2-1, with D unresolved. CDR1 LNHNV and CDR2 YYDKDF come from the germline V gene (reference sequence). V was cut by 0 bases and J by 9 bases, with 6 bases left in between. The CDR3 contains 12 residues.

The chain recombines TRBV19 with TRBJ2-1; D might be TRBD2 (8 bases). The CDR3 spans 15 residues. Germline assignment: CDR1 LNHDA and CDR2 SQIVND (reference sequence). Trimming took 5 bases from V and 7 from J, leaving 18 bases between them. CDR3 nucleotides: TGTGCCAGTAGTCCGCGACAGGGCGGGGGGAATGAGCAGTTCTTC. Translating gives CASSPRQGGGNEQFF.

This rearrangement joins TRBV19 to TRBJ1-2; TRBD1 is a possible D gene (5 bases). Germline V gene sequence: CDR1 LNHDA, CDR2 SQIVND (reference sequence). V shed 5 bases and J shed 8 bases, with 9 bases lying between them. CDR3 length equals 11 residues. CDR3 sequence (DNA): TGTGCCAGTAGTGGGGGAGGAGGCTACACCTTC. This sequence encodes CASSGGGGYTF.

This chain links TRBV7-9 with TRBJ2-7; 9 bases fit TRBD1. The CDR3 length is 13 residues. With V trimmed by 3 bases and J by 5 bases, 2 bases remained unmatched. Per germline, CDR1 SEHNR and CDR2 FQNEAQ (reference sequence). The CDR3 is CASSFRQGDEQYF. CDR3 bases: TGTGCCAGCAGCTTCAGACAGGGGGACGAGCAGTACTTC. Based on the CDR3 plus reference TRBV7-9 and TRBJ2-7, the full variable domain is DTGVSQNPRHKITKRGQNVTFRCDPISEHNRLYWYRQTLGQGPEFLTYFQNEAQLEKSRLLSDRFSAERPKGSFSTLEIQRTEQGDSAMYLCASSFRQGDEQYFGPGTRLTVT.

This clone was counted between two and nine times. The J gene is TRBJ2-7, the V gene TRBV29-1; D is undetermined. Germline assignment: CDR1 SQVTM and CDR2 ANQGSEA. V was clipped by 4 bases and J by 2 bases, with 9 bases between them. There are 12 residues in the CDR3. The CDR3 bases are TGCAGCGTTGCCCGAGGTCCCTACGAGCAGTACTTC. Its translation is CSVARGPYEQYF.

J is TRBJ1-5 and V is TRBV19; no clear D. This CDR3 spans 13 amino acids. Trimming removed 3 bases at V and 5 bases at J, with 8 bases between. Germline CDR1 is LNHDA and CDR2 is SQIVND (reference sequence). This CDR3 is CASSILMDQPQHF. CDR3 bases: TGTGCCAGTAGTATTTTGATGGATCAGCCCCAGCATTTT.

The J gene is TRBJ2-7, the V gene TRBV6-5; 7 nucleotides line up with TRBD2. V lost 3 bases to trimming and J lost 6 bases; unmatched junction nucleotides: 5. This CDR3 is built from 13 residues. The germline gives CDR1 MNHEY, CDR2 SVGAGI. Written as DNA, the CDR3 is TGTGCCAGCAGTTATCTGTGGGGGGGCGAGCAGTACTTC. Protein: CASSYLWGGEQYF.

The V gene is TRBV7-9, the J gene TRBJ2-1; the match to TRBD1 covers 7 bases. CDR1 and CDR2 from the germline V gene are SEHNR and FQNEAQ (reference sequence). There are 17 residues in the CDR3. Germline trimming cut 5 bases from V and 6 bases from J; bases unmatched to any gene: 16. CDR3 in DNA: TGTGCCAGCAGCACCTATCGGGACAGACGAAAGTTCAATGAGCAGTTCTTC. This translates into CASSTYRDRRKFNEQFF.

This chain links TRBV10-3 with TRBJ2-2; D is possibly TRBD1 (5 bases). The CDR3 has 14 residues. Germline V CDR1 and CDR2: ENHRY, SYGVKD. V was pared by 8 bases and J by 3 bases, with 13 bases between. CDR3 in amino acids: CAIGLTGHTGELFF. The CDR3 DNA sequence: TGTGCCATCGGTTTAACAGGTCACACCGGGGAGCTGTTTTTT.